Shown below are 20 T cell receptor beta chains from a single sample sequenced in a study of T cell responses to AZD1222 COVID-19 vaccine. Libraries were prepared by immunoSEQ multiplex PCR; TCRdb keeps only in-frame clonotypes and omits some of them. The profile covers 100,000 to 150,000 clones, with 75% to 95% appearing a single time and roughly 2% taken by the ten largest. This sample comprised peripheral blood, obtained 28 days after the second AZD1222 dose. These receptors were collected from an adult who received the AZD1222 COVID-19 vaccine.

The CDR3 spells CASSQAWGTPYGYTF. The DNA of the CDR3 is TGCGCCAGCAGCCAAGCTTGGGGAACTCCCTATGGCTACACCTTC. The gene calls are TRBV4-1 and TRBJ1-2; the D is unclear. V was shortened by 1 base and J by 4 bases, with 13 bases between the two germline ends. This CDR3 spans 15 amino acids. CDR1 is MGHRA, CDR2 YSYEKL, per germline.

The rearrangement joins TRBV12-5 to TRBJ1-1; D is unclear. The V gene's germline CDR1 is LGHNT and CDR2 FRNRAP. The CDR3 is 13 amino acids. Trimming shortened V by 1 base and J by 1 base, and 4 bases separated the two germline ends. CDR3 in DNA: TGTGCTAGTGGTTTGGAGGAGAACACTGAAGCTTTCTTT. It specifies CASGLEENTEAFF.

The J gene is TRBJ2-5, the V gene TRBV25-1; a weak D match, TRBD1 (6 bases). This CDR3 spans 18 amino acids. CDR1 is MGHDK and CDR2 is SYGVNS in the germline V gene. Trimming pared 3 bases from V and 0 bases from J, leaving 20 bases between. This CDR3 is CASSDQQGWSSYQETQYF. The CDR3, as DNA: TGTGCCAGCAGTGATCAGCAGGGGTGGAGTTCGTACCAAGAGACCCAGTACTTC.

V usage is TRBV11-3 and J usage is TRBJ2-2; unclear D gene. CDR3 length equals 15 residues. Germline CDR1 SGHNT, CDR2 YENEEA. Trimming removed 5 bases at V and 6 bases at J, with 16 bases between. The CDR3 nucleotides are TGTGCCAGCAGCCCGACGTCTTGGGTGGCCGGGGAGCTGTTTTTT. This translates into CASSPTSWVAGELFF.

The rearrangement uses TRBV5-1 and TRBJ2-2; D gene unclear. This CDR3 is 11 amino acids long. The germline V gene has CDR1 SGHRS and CDR2 YFSETQ. V was pared by 5 bases and J by 3 bases, with 2 bases between. The CDR3 region is CASRHTGELFF. DNA for the CDR3: TGCGCCAGCAGACACACCGGGGAGCTGTTTTTT.

The chain uses TRBV16 and TRBJ1-4, with D possibly being TRBD1 (5 bases). Germline V gene sequence: CDR1 KGHSY, CDR2 FQNENV. The length of the CDR3 is 16 residues. With 5 bases removed from V and 1 base from J, the gap between germline ends came to 14 bases. This CDR3 is CASSLQDRQTNEKLFF. The CDR3 DNA reads as TGTGCCAGCAGCTTACAGGACCGCCAAACTAATGAAAAACTGTTTTTT.

This chain uses TRBV10-3 with TRBJ1-6; D gene uncertain. CDR1 ENHRY and CDR2 SYGVKD come from the germline V gene. V lost 6 bases, J lost 8 bases, and 14 bases lay in between. This CDR3 has 14 residues. Here the CDR3 reads CAIRATEGDSPLHF. CDR3 nucleotides: TGTGCCATCAGGGCGACGGAGGGTGATTCACCCCTCCACTTT.

The chain employs TRBV7-2 and TRBJ2-2; no firm D call. V was cut by 1 base and J by 1 base, with 4 bases left in between. There are 14 residues in the CDR3. Germline CDR1 reads SGHTA; CDR2 reads FQGNSA. Here the CDR3 reads CASSLGMNTGELFF. As DNA, the CDR3 is TGTGCCAGCAGCTTAGGGATGAACACCGGGGAGCTGTTTTTT.

This rearrangement joins TRBV7-9 to TRBJ2-1; D not resolved. CDR1 and CDR2 (germline): SEHNR, FQNEAQ (reference sequence). This CDR3 region has 14 residues. V lost 1 base, J lost 8 bases, and 12 bases lay in between. This chain's CDR3 is CASSLVGSVDEQFF. The CDR3 DNA follows: TGTGCCAGCAGCTTAGTAGGGTCGGTCGATGAGCAGTTCTTC.

V gene TRBV4-1 combines with J gene TRBJ2-1; D is unclear. The CDR3 runs to 13 residues. V dropped 1 base and J dropped 7 bases, with 8 bases sitting between them. Germline CDR1 reads MGHRA; CDR2 reads YSYEKL. CDR3: CASSQVRANEQFF. DNA for the CDR3: TGCGCCAGCAGCCAAGTTAGGGCGAATGAGCAGTTCTTC.

The chain couples TRBV4-1 to TRBJ2-7; the match to TRBD1 covers 8 bases. The trim removed 4 bases at V and 5 bases at J, leaving 16 bases unmatched. This CDR3 is built from 17 residues. Germline CDR1 and CDR2: MGHRA and YSYEKL. CDR3 amino acids: CASSLTQSGTGWNEQYF. The CDR3 DNA follows: TGCGCCAGCAGCCTTACACAATCCGGGACAGGTTGGAACGAGCAGTACTTC.

V and J are TRBV9 and TRBJ1-1; a possible D gene is TRBD1 (5 bases). Looked up from germline, CDR1 is SGDLS and CDR2 is YYNGEE. Trimming took off 3 bases at V and 5 bases at J, with 17 bases between the two ends. The CDR3 loop spans 15 amino acids. CDR3 in amino acids: CASSGGSVMETEAFF. The CDR3 DNA sequence: TGTGCCAGCAGCGGGGGGTCGGTCATGGAGACTGAAGCTTTCTTT.

The chain joins TRBV11-3 to TRBJ1-5; TRBD1 might be the D (5 bases). The V end lost 1 base, the J end lost 9 bases, and 10 bases lay between the germline ends. The CDR3 consists of 13 residues. Germline V gives CDR1 SGHNT, CDR2 YENEEA. The CDR3 DNA is TGTGCCAGCAGCTTAGGGGGGGGAATGCCCCAGCATTTT. Translating gives CASSLGGGMPQHF.

This sequence joins TRBV28 and TRBJ2-7; perhaps TRBD2 as D (6 bases). Trimming took off 6 bases at V and 0 bases at J, with 15 bases between the two ends. The CDR3 totals 15 residues. Germline V gene data show CDR1 as MDHEN and CDR2 as SYDVKM. In DNA, the CDR3 is TGTGCCAGCAGACTAGCCTCCCTTAGCTCCTACGAGCAGTACTTC. This codes for CASRLASLSSYEQYF. Looking up the rest from reference TRBV28 and TRBJ2-7 gives the full variable domain: DVKVTQSSRYLVKRTGEKVFLECVQDMDHENMFWYRQDPGLGLRLIYFSYDVKMKEKGDIPEGYSVSREKKERFSLILESASTNQTSMYLCASRLASLSSYEQYFGPGTRLTVT.

The chain joins TRBV6-5 to TRBJ1-5; D remains unclear. The germline V gene has CDR1 MNHEY and CDR2 SVGAGI. V dropped 0 bases and J dropped 0 bases, with 6 bases sitting between them. The length of the CDR3 is 15 residues. CDR3 bases: TGTGCCAGCAGTTACTCGGGAAATAGCAATCAGCCCCAGCATTTT. Translation gives CASSYSGNSNQPQHF.

The chain recombines TRBV9 with TRBJ1-6, with D uncertain. This CDR3 comprises 15 residues. Germline-derived CDR1 and CDR2 are SGDLS and YYNGEE. The ends were cut back, 0 bases at V and 10 bases at J, with 14 bases in the middle. In DNA form, the CDR3 reads TGTGCCAGCAGCGTAGGGGGAGGGAATGCGTCACCCCTCCACTTT. Amino acids: CASSVGGGNASPLHF.

V and J are TRBV5-4 and TRBJ2-5, with no clear D. CDR1 SGHNT and CDR2 YYREEE come from the germline V gene (reference sequence). This CDR3 region has 14 residues. The germline V and J ends were trimmed by 4 bases and 4 bases, with 14 bases remaining between them. The CDR3 is CASSADLGGETQYF. The CDR3 nucleotides are TGTGCCAGCAGCGCTGACTTGGGCGGAGAGACCCAGTACTTC.

This chain uses TRBV19 with TRBJ1-6, with 9 positions matching TRBD1. Trimming at V came to 1 base and at J to 9 bases, leaving 4 bases not matched to a gene. CDR3 length equals 15 residues. CDR1 is LNHDA, CDR2 SQIVND, per germline (reference sequence). In nucleotides, the CDR3 is TGTGCCAGTAGTATAGCAGAGACAGGGGGTTCACCCCTCCACTTT. Translating it yields CASSIAETGGSPLHF.

The chain couples TRBV5-1 to TRBJ2-1, with 10 bases that match TRBD1. From germline, CDR1 is SGHRS and CDR2 YFSETQ. The CDR3 runs to 15 residues. Germline trimming cut 4 bases from V and 3 bases from J; bases unmatched to any gene: 4. The CDR3 is CASSQTGGNYNEQFF. The CDR3 DNA reads as TGCGCCAGCAGCCAGACAGGGGGCAACTACAATGAGCAGTTCTTC.

The V and J genes are TRBV18 and TRBJ2-3; 14 positions agree with TRBD2. The CDR3 loop spans 16 amino acids. The V segment lost 4 bases and the J segment 4 bases; nucleotides outside the gene matches: 4. Germline V gene lookup returns CDR1 KGHSH and CDR2 LQKENI. The CDR3 DNA follows: TGTGCCAGCTCACAAGGGACTAGCGGGGGAGCAGATACGCAGTATTTT. Protein sequence: CASSQGTSGGADTQYF. Full variable domain (missing parts from reference TRBV18 and TRBJ2-3): NAGVMQNPRHLVRRRGQEARLRCSPMKGHSHVYWYRQLPEEGLKFMVYLQKENIIDESGMPKERFSAEFPKEGPSILRIQQVVRGDSAAYFCASSQGTSGGADTQYFGPGTRLTVL.